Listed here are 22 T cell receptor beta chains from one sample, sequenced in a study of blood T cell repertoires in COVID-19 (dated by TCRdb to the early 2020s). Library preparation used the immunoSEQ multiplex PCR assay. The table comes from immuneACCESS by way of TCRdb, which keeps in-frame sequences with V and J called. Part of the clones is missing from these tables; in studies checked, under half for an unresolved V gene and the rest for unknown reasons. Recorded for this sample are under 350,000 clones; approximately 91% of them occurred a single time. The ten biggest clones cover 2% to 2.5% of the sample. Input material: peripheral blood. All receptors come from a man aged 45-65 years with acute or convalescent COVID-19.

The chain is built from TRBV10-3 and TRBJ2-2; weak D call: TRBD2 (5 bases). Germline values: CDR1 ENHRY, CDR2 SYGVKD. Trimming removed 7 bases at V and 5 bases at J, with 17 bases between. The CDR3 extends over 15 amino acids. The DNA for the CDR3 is TGTGCCATCAACCCATCCTCCGGGGTGACCGGGGAGCTGTTTTTT. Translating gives CAINPSSGVTGELFF.

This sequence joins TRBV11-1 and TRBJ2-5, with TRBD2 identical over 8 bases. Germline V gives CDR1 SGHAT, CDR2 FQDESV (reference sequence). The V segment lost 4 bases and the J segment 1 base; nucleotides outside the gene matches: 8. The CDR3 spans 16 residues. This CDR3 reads CASSSKQAGVQETQYF. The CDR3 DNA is TGTGCCAGCAGCTCAAAACAAGCGGGGGTCCAAGAGACCCAGTACTTC.

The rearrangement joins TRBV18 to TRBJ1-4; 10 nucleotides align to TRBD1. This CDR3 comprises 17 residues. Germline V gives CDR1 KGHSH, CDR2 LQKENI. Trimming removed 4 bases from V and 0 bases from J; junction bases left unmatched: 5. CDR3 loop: CASSLTGGYPTNEKLFF. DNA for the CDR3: TGTGCCAGCTCACTGACAGGGGGCTACCCAACTAATGAAAAACTGTTTTTT.

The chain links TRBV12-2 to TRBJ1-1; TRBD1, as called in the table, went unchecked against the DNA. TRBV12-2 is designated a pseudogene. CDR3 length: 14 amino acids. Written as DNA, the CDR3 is TGTGCAAGTCGCTCGGGACACGTGAACACTGAAGCTTTCTTT. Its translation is CASRSGHVNTEAFF.

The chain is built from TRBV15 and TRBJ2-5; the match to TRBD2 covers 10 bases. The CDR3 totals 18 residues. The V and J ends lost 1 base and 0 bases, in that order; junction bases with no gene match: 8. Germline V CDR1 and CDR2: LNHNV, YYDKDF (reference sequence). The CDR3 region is CATSRGLVSGGDQETQYF. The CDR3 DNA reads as TGTGCCACCAGCAGAGGCCTGGTAAGCGGGGGGGACCAAGAGACCCAGTACTTC.

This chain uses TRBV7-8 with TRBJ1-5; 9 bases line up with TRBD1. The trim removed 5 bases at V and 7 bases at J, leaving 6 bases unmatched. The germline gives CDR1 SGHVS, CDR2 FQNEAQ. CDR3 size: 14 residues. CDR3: CASSPNRGQQPQHF. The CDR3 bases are TGTGCCAGCAGCCCTAACAGGGGGCAACAGCCCCAGCATTTT.

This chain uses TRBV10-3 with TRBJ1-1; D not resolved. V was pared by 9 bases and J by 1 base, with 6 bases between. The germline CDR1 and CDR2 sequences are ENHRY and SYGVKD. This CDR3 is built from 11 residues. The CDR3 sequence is CAMSGNTEAFF. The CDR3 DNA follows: TGTGCCATGTCGGGGAACACTGAAGCTTTCTTT.

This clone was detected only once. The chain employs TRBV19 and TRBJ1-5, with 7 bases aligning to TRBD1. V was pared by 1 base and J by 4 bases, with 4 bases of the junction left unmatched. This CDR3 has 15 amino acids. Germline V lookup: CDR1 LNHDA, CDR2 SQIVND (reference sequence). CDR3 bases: TGTGCCAGTAGTATAGTAGGGGGACAGAATCAGCCCCAGCATTTT. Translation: CASSIVGGQNQPQHF.

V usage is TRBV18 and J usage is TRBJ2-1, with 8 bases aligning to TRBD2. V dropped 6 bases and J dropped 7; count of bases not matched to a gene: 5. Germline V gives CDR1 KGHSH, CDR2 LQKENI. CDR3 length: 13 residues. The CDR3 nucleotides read TGTGCCAGCTCCGCCGGGACTAGTAATGAGCAGTTCTTC. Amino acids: CASSAGTSNEQFF.

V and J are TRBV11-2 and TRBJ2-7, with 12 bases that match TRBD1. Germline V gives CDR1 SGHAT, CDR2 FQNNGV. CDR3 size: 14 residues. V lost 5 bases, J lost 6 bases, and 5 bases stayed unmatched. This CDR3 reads CASSRDRGLSEQYF. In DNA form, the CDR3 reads TGTGCCAGCAGCCGGGACAGGGGGCTTTCCGAGCAGTACTTC.

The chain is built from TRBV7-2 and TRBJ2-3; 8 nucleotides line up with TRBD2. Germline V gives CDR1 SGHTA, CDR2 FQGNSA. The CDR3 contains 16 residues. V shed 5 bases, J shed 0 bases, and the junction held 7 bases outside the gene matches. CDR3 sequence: CASSSSGARSTDTQYF. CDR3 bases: TGTGCCAGCAGCAGTAGCGGGGCTCGAAGCACAGATACGCAGTATTTT.

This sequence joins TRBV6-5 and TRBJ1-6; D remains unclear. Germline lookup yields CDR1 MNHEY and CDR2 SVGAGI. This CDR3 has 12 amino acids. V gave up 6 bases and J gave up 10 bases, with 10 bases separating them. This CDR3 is CASRQSRSPLHF. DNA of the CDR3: TGTGCCAGCAGGCAGTCCAGATCACCCCTCCACTTT.

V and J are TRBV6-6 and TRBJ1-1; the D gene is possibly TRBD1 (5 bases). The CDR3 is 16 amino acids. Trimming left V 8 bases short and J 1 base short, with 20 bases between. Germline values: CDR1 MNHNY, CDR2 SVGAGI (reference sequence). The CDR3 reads CASLETRGDPNTEAFF. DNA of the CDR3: TGTGCCAGCTTAGAAACCCGGGGGGACCCGAACACTGAAGCTTTCTTT.

The CDR3 loop is CASSLGGSRLEQYF. The CDR3 DNA reads as TGTGCCAGCAGCTTGGGCGGGAGCCGGCTAGAGCAGTACTTC. The chain is built from TRBV5-4 and TRBJ2-7, with TRBD2 matching over 7 bases. Germline CDR1 SGHNT, CDR2 YYREEE (reference sequence). V shed 0 bases, J shed 7 bases, and the junction held 7 bases outside the gene matches. The CDR3 spans 14 residues.

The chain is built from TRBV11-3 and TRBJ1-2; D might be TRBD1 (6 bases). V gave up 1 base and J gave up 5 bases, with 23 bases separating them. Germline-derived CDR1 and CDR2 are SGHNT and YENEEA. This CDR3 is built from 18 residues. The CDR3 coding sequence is TGTGCCAGCAGCTTAGGGGACACAGAGTGGGTCCATAGGTATGGCTACACCTTC. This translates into CASSLGDTEWVHRYGYTF.

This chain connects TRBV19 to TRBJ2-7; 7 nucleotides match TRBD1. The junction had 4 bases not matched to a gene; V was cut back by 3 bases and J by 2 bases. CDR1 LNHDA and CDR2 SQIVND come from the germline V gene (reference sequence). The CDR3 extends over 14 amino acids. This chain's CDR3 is CASSIPGQTYEQYF. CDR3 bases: TGTGCCAGTAGTATCCCGGGACAGACCTACGAGCAGTACTTC.

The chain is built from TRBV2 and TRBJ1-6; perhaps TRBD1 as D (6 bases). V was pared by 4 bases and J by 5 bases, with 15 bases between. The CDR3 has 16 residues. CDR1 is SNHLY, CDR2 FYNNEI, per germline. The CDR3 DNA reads TGTGCCAGCAGTGCGAGGACAGTTGTTAATAATTCACCCCTCCACTTT. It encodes CASSARTVVNNSPLHF.

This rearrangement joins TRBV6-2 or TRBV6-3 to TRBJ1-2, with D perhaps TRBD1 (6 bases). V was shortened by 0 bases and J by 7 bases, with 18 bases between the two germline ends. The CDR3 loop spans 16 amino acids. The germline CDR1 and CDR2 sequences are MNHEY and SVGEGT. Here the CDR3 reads CASSYSPYGTYGGYTF. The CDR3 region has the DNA TGTGCCAGCAGTTACTCGCCCTACGGGACATATGGTGGCTACACCTTC.

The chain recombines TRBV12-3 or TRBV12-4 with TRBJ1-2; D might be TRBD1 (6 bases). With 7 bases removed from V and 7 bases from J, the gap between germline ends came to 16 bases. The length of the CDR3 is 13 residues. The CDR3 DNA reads TGTGCCAGCACCCCCGGGGGGCCGGGTGGCTACACCTTC. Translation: CASTPGGPGGYTF.

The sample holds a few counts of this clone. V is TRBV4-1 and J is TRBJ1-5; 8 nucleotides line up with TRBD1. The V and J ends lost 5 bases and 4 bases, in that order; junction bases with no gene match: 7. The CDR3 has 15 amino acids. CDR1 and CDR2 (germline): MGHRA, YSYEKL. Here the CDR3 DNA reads TGCGCCAGCAGCTTGCAGGGACAGGATAATCAGCCCCAGCATTTT. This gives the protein CASSLQGQDNQPQHF.

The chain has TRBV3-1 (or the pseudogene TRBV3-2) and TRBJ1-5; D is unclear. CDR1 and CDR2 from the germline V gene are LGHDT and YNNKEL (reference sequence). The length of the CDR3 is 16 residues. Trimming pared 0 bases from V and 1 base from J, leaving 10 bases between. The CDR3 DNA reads TGTGCCAGCAGCCAAGATGTCGGACTGAGCAATCAGCCCCAGCATTTT. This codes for CASSQDVGLSNQPQHF.

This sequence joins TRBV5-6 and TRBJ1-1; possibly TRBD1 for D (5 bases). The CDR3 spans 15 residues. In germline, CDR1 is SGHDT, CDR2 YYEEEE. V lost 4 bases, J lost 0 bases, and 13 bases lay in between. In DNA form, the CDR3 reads TGTGCCAGCAGCGCGGGACTACTCTTGAACACTGAAGCTTTCTTT. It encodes CASSAGLLLNTEAFF.